This entry lists 8 T cell receptor beta chains sequenced from one sample in a study of cytomegalovirus exposure and HLA in healthy donors. The PCR used 60 Vbeta and 13 Jbeta primers. Profiling relied on immunoSEQ multiplex PCR, and the TCRdb table lists in-frame clones only, not all of them. This sample has 210,000 or so clones; over 70% occur once, and the top ten carry 0.71%. The sample comprised PBMCs. These receptors all come from a boy aged 2 to 9 in good health and CMV-seronegative.

The chain couples TRBV7-9 to TRBJ2-4, with 7 bases lining up with TRBD1. Germline V gives CDR1 SEHNR, CDR2 FQNEAQ (reference sequence). The length of the CDR3 is 14 residues. Trimming removed 11 bases from V and 1 base from J; junction bases left unmatched: 8. The CDR3 DNA reads TGTGCCGTAGGGGTGACAGGGGCCAAAAACATTCAGTACTTC. Translated: CAVGVTGAKNIQYF.

The rearrangement uses TRBV29-1 and TRBJ2-3, with D tentatively TRBD1 (6 bases). The CDR3 has 12 amino acids. With 4 bases removed from V and 3 bases from J, the gap between germline ends came to 8 bases. Germline CDR1 and CDR2: SQVTM and ANQGSEA. CDR3 in DNA: TGCAGCGTTGCAGGGGTTACAGATACGCAGTATTTT. Encoded protein: CSVAGVTDTQYF.

This chain links TRBV27 with TRBJ1-6; no clear D. With 5 bases removed from V and 7 bases from J, the gap between germline ends came to 15 bases. The CDR3 runs to 15 residues. In germline, CDR1 is MNHEY, CDR2 SMNVEV (reference sequence). The CDR3 DNA reads TGTGCCAGCAGTACGACATCGCAAACAAATTCACCCCTCCACTTT. Its translation: CASSTTSQTNSPLHF.

The CDR3 nucleotides are TGTGCCAGCTCAGCCTCACAGGGCGTCATGAACACTGAAGCTTTCTTT. Its translation: CASSASQGVMNTEAFF. The rearrangement uses TRBV18 and TRBJ1-1, with D perhaps TRBD1 (6 bases). The CDR3 is made up of 16 amino acids. Trimming took 5 bases from V and 0 from J, leaving 16 bases between them. Germline values: CDR1 KGHSH, CDR2 LQKENI.

This chain links TRBV14 with TRBJ2-2; perhaps TRBD1 as D (6 bases). This CDR3 contains 13 residues. The germline V gene has CDR1 SGHDN and CDR2 FVKESK. The V and J ends lost 4 bases and 7 bases respectively, with 10 bases between them. CDR3 region: CASSLLQGGELFF. CDR3 nucleotide sequence: TGTGCCAGCAGCCTATTACAGGGCGGGGAGCTGTTTTTT.

The CDR3 bases are TGTGCCAGCAGCTACGGGAACTCCTACGAGCAGTACTTC. Its protein product is CASSYGNSYEQYF. This chain joins TRBV7-9 and TRBJ2-7, with a weak D call TRBD2 (5 bases). Germline loops: CDR1 SEHNR, CDR2 FQNEAQ (reference sequence). With 4 bases removed from V and 0 bases from J, the gap between germline ends came to 7 bases. The CDR3 is made up of 13 amino acids.

The CDR3 nucleotides read TGTGCCAGCAGTTACTCGGGGCCCCTCGACGGCTACACCTTC. Its protein is CASSYSGPLDGYTF. The chain uses TRBV6-5 and TRBJ1-2; weak D call: TRBD1 (5 bases). Germline lookup yields CDR1 MNHEY and CDR2 SVGAGI. This CDR3 has 14 residues. V was shortened by 0 bases and J by 8 bases, with 13 bases between the two germline ends.

V and J are TRBV7-6 and TRBJ2-1; D not resolved. Deletions cut 1 base from V and 5 bases from J, with 6 bases between. The CDR3 has 13 residues. Germline V CDR1 and CDR2: SGHVS, FNYEAQ. CDR3 DNA sequence: TGTGCCAGCAGCTTAGGAGTTCACAATGAGCAGTTCTTC. The encoded protein is CASSLGVHNEQFF.